The 21 T cell receptor beta chains below come from one sample, sequenced in a study of CD8 T cells in ankylosing spondylitis. One entry per CDR3 protein results from TCRdb running MiXCR on the 5' RACE reads. The sample lists fewer than 750,000 distinct CDR3 sequences; under 20% were seen once. Overall study results and limits: Ankylosing spondylitis blood seemed to carry a telltale TCR beta motif made of several highly homologous variants.

Their antigen targets remain unknown. Input material: blood, either unsorted or a sorted T cell fraction (not recorded which). These receptors originate from a male donor with ankylosing spondylitis.

This clonotype turned up a few times. The chain links TRBV28 to TRBJ1-5; no clear D. The V end lost 1 base, the J end lost 2 bases, and 6 bases lay between the germline ends. Germline CDR1 is MDHEN and CDR2 is SYDVKM. The CDR3 sequence is 14 residues long. The CDR3 coding sequence is TGTGCCAGCAGTTTATTTCAGGGCAATCAGCCCCAGCATTTT. Residues: CASSLFQGNQPQHF. Looking up the rest from reference TRBV28 and TRBJ1-5 gives the full variable domain: DVKVTQSSRYLVKRTGEKVFLECVQDMDHENMFWYRQDPGLGLRLIYFSYDVKMKEKGDIPEGYSVSREKKERFSLILESASTNQTSMYLCASSLFQGNQPQHFGDGTRLSIL.

The J gene is TRBJ2-7, the V gene TRBV28; D is tentatively TRBD1 or TRBD2 (5 bases each). V lost 6 bases to trimming and J lost 6 bases, with 21 bases between them. CDR3 length equals 15 residues. Germline V CDR1 and CDR2: MDHEN, SYDVKM. This CDR3 reads CASREITGTPIEQYF. CDR3 bases: TGTGCCAGCAGGGAAATTACCGGGACGCCGATCGAGCAGTACTTC.

The chain couples TRBV3-1 to TRBJ2-7; D may correspond to TRBD1 or TRBD2 (5 bases each). The germline gives CDR1 LGHDT, CDR2 YNNKEL (reference sequence). The CDR3 is 12 amino acids. Trimming cost V 4 bases and J 6 bases, with 10 bases left between them. The CDR3 region has the DNA TGTGCCAGCAGCCCTCGGGACCGCGAGCAGTACTTC. It translates to CASSPRDREQYF.

V is TRBV12-3 or TRBV12-4 and J is TRBJ2-1; TRBD1 aligns across 10 bases. V trimming: 6 bases; J trimming: 4 bases; junction bases outside the gene matches: 3. The CDR3 runs 14 residues. CDR3 amino acids: CASRTGGGYNEQFF. The CDR3 nucleotides are TGTGCCAGCAGGACAGGGGGCGGTTACAATGAGCAGTTCTTC.

The sample holds many counts of this clonotype. This chain connects TRBV12-3 or TRBV12-4 to TRBJ1-2; D unclear. This CDR3 region has 13 residues. With 1 base removed from V and 7 bases from J, the gap between germline ends came to 10 bases. CDR3 sequence (DNA): TGTGCCAGCAGTTTAGAGTCTCGTCTTGGCTACACCTTC. Translated: CASSLESRLGYTF.

V is TRBV5-8 and J is TRBJ1-5, with D unresolved. The germline V and J ends were trimmed by 3 bases and 4 bases, with 11 bases remaining between them. The CDR3 extends over 14 amino acids. Per the germline V gene, CDR1 is SGHTS and CDR2 is YDEGEE. CDR3: CASSYGRNNQPQHF. CDR3 coding DNA: TGTGCCAGCAGCTACGGACGTAATAATCAGCCCCAGCATTTT. The variable domain in full, completed from reference TRBV5-8 and TRBJ1-5, reads EAGVTQSPTHLIKTRGQQATLRCSPISGHTSVYWYQQALGLGLQFLLWYDEGEERNRGNFPPRFSGRQFPNYSSELNVNALELEDSALYLCASSYGRNNQPQHFGDGTRLSIL.

There are a few counts of this clonotype. The chain joins TRBV5-1 to TRBJ2-3, with 10 bases matching TRBD2. The V gene end was trimmed by 4 bases and the J gene end by 3 bases; junction bases not matched to a gene: 5. The CDR3 has 15 residues. CDR1 is SGHRS, CDR2 YFSETQ, per germline. CDR3 nucleotides: TGCGCCAGCAGCAGGAGCGGGGGGGCAACAGATACGCAGTATTTT. Translated: CASSRSGGATDTQYF.

V is TRBV5-1 and J is TRBJ2-7; perhaps TRBD2 as D (7 bases). The CDR3 extends over 14 amino acids. Trimming cost V 0 bases and J 5 bases, with 12 bases left between them. Germline CDR1 SGHRS, CDR2 YFSETQ. CDR3 nucleotides: TGCGCCAGCAGCTTGGCCTTAGGGGGGGACGAGCAGTACTTC. Translated: CASSLALGGDEQYF.

This clonotype has more than one count but fewer than ten. The V and J genes are TRBV24-1 and TRBJ2-3; 7 bases are a match to TRBD1. With 9 bases clipped from V and 0 bases from J, the junction kept 5 bases outside the gene matches. The CDR3 loop spans 14 amino acids. Germline CDR1 KGHDR, CDR2 SFDVKD. The CDR3 region has the DNA TGTGCCACCGGGGACAGAACTAGCACAGATACGCAGTATTTT. As protein: CATGDRTSTDTQYF.

This clonotype was observed a handful of times. The CDR3 nucleotides read TGTGCCAGCAGTGGGGGACTAGCGAGCACAGATACGCAGTATTTT. Residues: CASSGGLASTDTQYF. The gene calls are TRBV25-1 and TRBJ2-3; 10 bases match TRBD2. The length of the CDR3 is 15 residues. Germline CDR1 is MGHDK and CDR2 is SYGVNS. Unmatched junction bases numbered 1, after V lost 4 bases and J lost 0 bases.

Many counts were recorded for this clonotype. This rearrangement joins TRBV5-6 to TRBJ2-2; no firm D call. This CDR3 region has 16 residues. Per germline, CDR1 SGHDT and CDR2 YYEEEE. V lost 0 bases, J lost 1 base, and 10 bases lay in between. Here the CDR3 reads CASSLDNALNTGELFF. The CDR3, as DNA: TGTGCCAGCAGCTTGGACAACGCACTGAACACCGGGGAGCTGTTTTTT.

This clonotype was seen a handful of times. Written as DNA, the CDR3 is TGTGCCACCAGCAGAGATCTACCTCCCAGGGACTACGAGCAGTACTTC. Protein product: CATSRDLPPRDYEQYF. The genes are TRBV15 and TRBJ2-7; TRBD1 might be the D (5 bases). There are 16 residues in the CDR3. Germline V gene sequence: CDR1 LNHNV, CDR2 YYDKDF (reference sequence). Trimming took off 0 bases at V and 3 bases at J, with 15 bases between the two ends.

V gene TRBV9 combines with J gene TRBJ1-1, with 7 nucleotides matching TRBD1. The V segment lost 3 bases and the J segment 4 bases; nucleotides outside the gene matches: 3. The CDR3 is 13 residues long. CDR1 is SGDLS and CDR2 is YYNGEE in the germline V gene. The CDR3 DNA reads as TGTGCCAGCAGCGGGGACAGTACCACTGAAGCTTTCTTT. Translation: CASSGDSTTEAFF.

This clonotype was seen a few times. The chain uses TRBV7-3 and TRBJ2-7; the match to TRBD1 covers 7 bases. The V segment lost 5 bases and the J segment 5 bases; nucleotides outside the gene matches: 12. The CDR3 covers 15 residues. The germline V gene has CDR1 SGHTA and CDR2 FQGTGA. The CDR3 nucleotides are TGTGCCAGCAGCGAGGCGACAGGGCTTGAGCACGAGCAGTACTTC. It is translated as CASSEATGLEHEQYF. Together with reference TRBV7-3 and TRBJ2-7, the CDR3 gives the full variable domain: GAGVSQTPSNKVTEKGKYVELRCDPISGHTALYWYRQSLGQGPEFLIYFQGTGAADDSGLPNDRFFAVRPEGSVSTLKIQRTERGDSAVYLCASSEATGLEHEQYFGPGTRLTVT.

The V gene is TRBV7-8, the J gene TRBJ2-3; weak D call: TRBD2 (5 bases). The CDR3 extends over 15 amino acids. Germline V gives CDR1 SGHVS, CDR2 FQNEAQ. With 5 bases removed from V and 2 bases from J, the gap between germline ends came to 14 bases. The CDR3 here is CASSATSGFTDTQYF. The CDR3 nucleotides are TGTGCCAGCAGCGCCACCTCGGGGTTCACAGATACGCAGTATTTT. Drawing the rest from reference TRBV7-8 and TRBJ2-3, the complete variable domain is GAGVSQSPRYKVAKRGQDVALRCDPISGHVSLFWYQQALGQGPEFLTYFQNEAQLDKSGLPSDRFFAERPEGSVSTLKIQRTQQEDSAVYLCASSATSGFTDTQYFGPGTRLTVL.

This clonotype was observed a single time. V gene TRBV27 combines with J gene TRBJ2-3, with TRBD2 matching 7 bases. V was pared by 3 bases and J by 0 bases, with 9 bases of the junction left unmatched. This CDR3 spans 17 amino acids. CDR1 and CDR2 (germline): MNHEY, SMNVEV (reference sequence). CDR3 region: CASSFLTSVSSTDTQYF. DNA of the CDR3: TGTGCCAGCAGTTTCCTTACTAGCGTCTCTAGCACAGATACGCAGTATTTT.

This sequence joins TRBV4-1 and TRBJ2-3; 10 positions agree with TRBD1. CDR1 is MGHRA, CDR2 YSYEKL, per germline. Unmatched junction bases numbered 5, after V lost 4 bases and J lost 4 bases. This CDR3 contains 15 residues. DNA for the CDR3: TGCGCCAGCAGCCCCCAAGGACAGGGGGCAGATACGCAGTATTTT. It yields the protein CASSPQGQGADTQYF.

The genes are TRBV12-3 or TRBV12-4 and TRBJ1-2, with unresolved D. This CDR3 comprises 14 residues. V shed 5 bases and J shed 2 bases, with 12 bases lying between them. The CDR3 nucleotides read TGTGCCAGCAGTGGGTTCGACACGAACTATGGCTACACCTTC. It encodes CASSGFDTNYGYTF.

This rearrangement joins TRBV4-1 to TRBJ2-2; TRBD1 matches 8 bases. Trimming at V came to 4 bases and at J to 0 bases, leaving 16 bases not matched to a gene. Germline assignment: CDR1 MGHRA and CDR2 YSYEKL. The CDR3 runs to 20 residues. The CDR3 DNA reads TGCGCCAGCAGCCGATCAACCCCATCGGGGACAGGCTCGAACACCGGGGAGCTGTTTTTT. Protein product: CASSRSTPSGTGSNTGELFF.

This clonotype appeared a few times. This chain joins TRBV6-2 or TRBV6-3 and TRBJ1-5; 9 bases map to TRBD1. The CDR3 covers 16 residues. Germline assignment: CDR1 MNHEY and CDR2 SVGEGT. V was clipped by 5 bases and J by 1 base; unmatched bases: 6. DNA for the CDR3: TGTGCCAGCAGTCACAGGGGGCGCGGGAGCAATCAGCCCCAGCATTTT. Translated, it gives CASSHRGRGSNQPQHF.

The CDR3 here is CASSQDRKQGFNEAFF. The CDR3 nucleotides are TGCGCCAGCAGCCAAGATCGAAAACAGGGTTTTAATGAAGCTTTCTTT. The chain uses TRBV4-1 and TRBJ1-1; D perhaps matches TRBD1 (6 bases). CDR3 length equals 16 residues. Per germline, CDR1 MGHRA and CDR2 YSYEKL. Trimming stripped 0 bases from V and 7 bases from J, with 18 bases between.